The clone carrying this T cell receptor (beta chain) was observed once. The antigen is not known. MiXCR was run by TCRdb on the reads, yielding one entry per CDR3 protein. This table has approximately 100,000 distinct CDR3 sequences, under 45% appearing once. These data originate in a study of T cell repertoires in cytomegalovirus infection. Looking at the study overall: The authors relied on CMV epitopes, both recently identified HLA-C-restricted and well-studied HLA-B-restricted. Public TCR beta signature analysis indicated the presence of both CMV infection and matching HLA type. Study outcomes and limitations: What dominated the ex vivo response were HLA-C-restricted CMV-specific TCR beta clonotypes.

Germline trimming cut 3 bases from V and 0 bases from J; bases unmatched to any gene: 2. This CDR3 has 16 amino acids. Here the sequenced sample was CD8+ T cells from cultured PBMCs, taken from culture after CMV antigen stimulation. The rearrangement links TRBV12-3 or TRBV12-4 to TRBJ2-6; 7 bases map to TRBD1. The sequence was collected from a human donor in good health (CMV status not recorded). Some clones in this sample may be carry-over from other donors' samples. CDR3: CASSFWDSSGANVLTF. The CDR3 bases are TGTGCCAGCAGTTTCTGGGACAGCTCTGGGGCCAACGTCCTGACTTTC.